Listed below are T cell receptor beta chains from one sample, sequenced in a study of TIL therapy for anti-PD-1-resistant metastatic lung cancer. This table comes from immunoSEQ multiplex PCR, and its TCRdb copy is limited to in-frame clones, with some not included. Here the sample spans more than 90,000 clones, 65% being singletons. This specimen was tumor tissue, taken at baseline. The receptors were gathered from a person aged 25-80 years with non-small cell lung cancer. The CDR3 runs from the conserved cysteine through the conserved F or W. The D gene is left open where the match is weak. Clone size is given for some rows only: seen once, a few or many times, or a class if the clone is expanded.

clone_size	v_call	d_call	j_call	cdr3_aa	cdr3_nt
.	TRBV4-3	.	TRBJ2-7	CASSQDSSSSYEQYF	TGCGCCAGCAGCCAGGATAGCTCCAGCTCCTACGAGCAGTACTTC
.	TRBV3-1/TRBV3-2	.	TRBJ1-5	CASSQEGNQPQHF	TGTGCCAGCAGCCAAGAGGGTAATCAGCCCCAGCATTTT
.	TRBV19	.	TRBJ2-7	CASSIEQNYEQYF	TGTGCCAGTAGTATCGAACAGAACTACGAGCAGTACTTC
.	TRBV9	TRBD2	TRBJ2-5	CASSVEGLALKETQYF	TGTGCCAGCAGCGTTGAGGGACTAGCCTTAAAAGAGACCCAGTACTTC
few	TRBV6-5	.	TRBJ1-1	CASRQGKSTEAFF	TGTGCCAGCAGGCAAGGGAAGTCAACTGAAGCTTTCTTT
.	TRBV2	TRBD1	TRBJ2-3	CASRRWDRLTTDTQYF	TGTGCCAGCAGGCGCTGGGACAGGCTAACCACAGATACGCAGTATTTT
.	TRBV7-6	.	TRBJ2-7	CASSKRQSYEQYF	TGTGCCAGCAGCAAGCGACAGAGCTACGAGCAGTACTTC
.	TRBV27	.	TRBJ1-1	CASKPDRMNTEAFF	TGTGCCAGCAAGCCGGACAGAATGAACACTGAAGCTTTCTTT
once	TRBV5-5	.	TRBJ1-1	CASSYLEVRGTEAFF	TGTGCCAGCAGCTACCTAGAGGTCCGGGGCACTGAAGCTTTCTTT
.	TRBV3-1/TRBV3-2	TRBD1	TRBJ2-7	CASSQPPGDRGTYEQYF	TGTGCCAGCAGCCAACCCCCGGGGGACAGGGGGACCTACGAGCAGTACTTC
.	TRBV7-3	.	TRBJ1-4	CASSLDGSNEKLFF	TGTGCCAGCAGCTTAGATGGAAGTAATGAAAAACTGTTTTTT
.	TRBV9	.	TRBJ1-3	CASSVSDGTIYF	TGTGCCAGCAGCGTTTCCGATGGCACCATATATTTT
.	TRBV6-5	.	TRBJ2-2	CATSHQGHLTGELFF	TGTGCCACATCCCACCAGGGGCATCTCACCGGGGAGCTGTTTTTT
.	TRBV2	.	TRBJ1-2	CASVRGDLNYGYTF	TGTGCCAGCGTTAGGGGCGATCTTAACTATGGCTACACCTTC
.	TRBV7-2	.	TRBJ2-7	CASSRQGYEQYF	TGTGCCAGCAGTCGTCAGGGGTACGAGCAGTACTTC
.	TRBV5-1	.	TRBJ1-1	CASSLDRNTEAFF	TGCGCCAGCAGCTTGGACAGGAACACTGAAGCTTTCTTT
few	TRBV28	TRBD1	TRBJ2-7	CASRPPDRAVEQYF	TGTGCCAGCAGGCCCCCGGACAGGGCTGTCGAGCAGTACTTC
.	TRBV18	.	TRBJ1-1	CASSPLGGVTEAFF	TGTGCCAGCTCACCCCTAGGGGGGGTCACTGAAGCTTTCTTT
.	TRBV11-3	TRBD2	TRBJ2-1	CASSLDPTSGNEQFF	TGTGCCAGCAGCTTAGATCCTACTAGCGGGAATGAGCAGTTCTTC
.	TRBV27	.	TRBJ2-1	CASSSRGNEQFF	TGTGCCAGCAGTTCGAGGGGGAATGAGCAGTTCTTC